One and the same sample provided the 9 T cell receptor beta chains below, sequenced in a study of prognosis after radiotherapy for stage I lung cancer. Two-round multiplex PCR on genomic DNA was the method by which TCR beta CDR3 was amplified. First-round PCR, the initial amplification, used primers specific to each TRBV and TRBJ gene. TCRdb reanalysed the multiplex PCR reads using MiXCR and keeps one entry per CDR3 protein. The sample holds some 36,000 distinct CDR3 sequences, roughly 25% seen once. The sample here was PBMCs, taken before or after stereotactic body radiation therapy (not recorded which). The source is a donor aged 50 or older with non-small cell lung cancer.

This clonotype was picked up many times. The chain couples TRBV20-1 to TRBJ2-1; the D call may be TRBD1 or TRBD2 (7 bases each). The CDR3 consists of 14 residues. V was shortened by 6 bases and J by 8 bases, with 20 bases between the two germline ends. Germline assignment: CDR1 DFQATT and CDR2 SNEGSKA (reference sequence). Written as DNA, the CDR3 is TGCAGTGCCAAACCGCAGGGGGGGGCGCATGAGCAGTTCTTC. It translates to CSAKPQGGAHEQFF.

This clonotype was picked up many times. This chain uses TRBV3-1 with TRBJ2-5, with D perhaps being TRBD1 or TRBD2 (6 bases each). Germline-derived CDR1 and CDR2 are LGHDT and YNNKEL (reference sequence). The CDR3 runs to 18 residues. V shed 0 bases and J shed 2 bases, with 19 bases lying between them. CDR3: CASSQDHYSGATQETQYF. Here the CDR3 DNA reads TGTGCCAGCAGCCAAGACCATTACTCGGGGGCGACACAAGAGACCCAGTACTTC.

This clonotype was counted ten times or more. This sequence joins TRBV19 and TRBJ1-5; tentative D call: TRBD1 (5 bases). The V end lost 6 bases, the J end lost 3 bases, and 9 bases lay between the germline ends. The CDR3 extends over 13 amino acids. Germline values: CDR1 LNHDA, CDR2 SQIVND (reference sequence). The CDR3 DNA reads TGTGCCAGTAGGGACACACTCAATCAGCCCCAGCATTTT. It codes for CASRDTLNQPQHF. Together with reference TRBV19 and TRBJ1-5, the CDR3 gives the full variable domain: DGGITQSPKYLFRKEGQNVTLSCEQNLNHDAMYWYRQDPGQGLRLIYYSQIVNDFQKGDIAEGYSVSREKKESFPLTVTSAQKNPTAFYLCASRDTLNQPQHFGDGTRLSIL.

This clonotype was seen repeatedly, ten times or more. The V call is TRBV4-1, the J call TRBJ2-2, with D possibly matching TRBD1 (5 bases). CDR3 length: 15 residues. CDR1 MGHRA and CDR2 YSYEKL come from the germline V gene. V was cut by 4 bases and J by 2 bases, with 11 bases left in between. The CDR3 loop reads CASSPGRVNTGELFF. Here the CDR3 DNA reads TGCGCCAGCAGCCCCGGCAGGGTAAACACCGGGGAGCTGTTTTTT.

This clonotype has at least ten counts. This chain connects TRBV6-2 or TRBV6-3 to TRBJ2-1; TRBD2 aligns across 9 bases. Unmatched junction bases numbered 10, after V lost 6 bases and J lost 13 bases. Germline assignment: CDR1 MNHEY and CDR2 SVGEGT. The CDR3 covers 13 residues. The chain's CDR3 is CASRLGLSGSQFF. The CDR3 DNA reads as TGTGCCAGCAGACTGGGGCTTAGCGGGAGTCAGTTCTTC.

This clonotype occurred many times. Here the CDR3 DNA reads TGTGCCAGCAGCTTAAACCCCGGGAGAAATGAGCAGTTCTTC. It translates to CASSLNPGRNEQFF. The chain couples TRBV11-1 to TRBJ2-1; tentative D call: TRBD2 (6 bases). Germline CDR1 is SGHAT and CDR2 is FQDESV (reference sequence). The CDR3 consists of 14 residues. V dropped 2 bases and J dropped 7 bases, with 12 bases sitting between them.

Note on this clonotype: A far larger clone differs by one base, so this is likely a read error. J is TRBJ2-2 and V is TRBV7-2, with TRBD2 matching over 10 bases. The CDR3 is 15 amino acids. Germline loops: CDR1 SGHTA, CDR2 FQGNSA. The ends lost 7 bases at V and 7 bases at J; junction bases unmatched: 9. The CDR3 spells CASIRSGGAIGELFF. In DNA, the CDR3 is TGTGCCAGCATCCGAAGCGGGGGGGCGATCGGGGAGCTGTTTTTT.

This clonotype was counted many times. This rearrangement joins TRBV7-2 to TRBJ2-5, with D perhaps assigned TRBD1 or TRBD2 (5 bases each). The CDR3 has 14 amino acids. CDR1 and CDR2 (germline): SGHTA, FQGNSA. Trimming removed 1 base at V and 7 bases at J, with 13 bases between. CDR3 nucleotides: TGTGCCAGCAGCTTAGGGGGGTCCTCGGGGACCCAGTACTTC. Translated: CASSLGGSSGTQYF.

This clonotype was picked up many times. The chain employs TRBV7-9 and TRBJ1-6; 10 bases are shared with TRBD1. After removal of 5 bases from V and 14 bases from J, the junction contained 9 bases not matched to a gene. The germline gives CDR1 SEHNR, CDR2 FQNEAQ (reference sequence). The CDR3 loop spans 14 amino acids. This chain's CDR3 is CASSPRTGGRSLHF. Here the CDR3 DNA reads TGTGCCAGCAGCCCCCGGACAGGGGGGAGGTCCCTCCACTTT.